This TCR beta chain was observed in a study of blood T cell repertoires in COVID-19. Turning to the study itself: Researchers got acute and convalescent COVID-19 samples from the United States, Italy and Spain. PBMCs, B-cell-depleted T cells, or T cells provided the cDNA or gDNA that made up the material.

The table lists this clone with many counts. In the authors' methods: Reference gene primer amplification gave nucleated cell count estimates. This table comes from immunoSEQ multiplex PCR, and its TCRdb copy is limited to in-frame clones, with some not included. V and J calls and clone size are as listed in that table; D and trimming were resolved from the DNA. The data show 150,000 to 200,000 clones, about four fifths seen once. The origin of this receptor is a man aged 70-80 years with active or convalescent COVID-19. The sample consisted of peripheral blood.

CDR3 sequence (DNA): TGTGCCAGCAGCCCAGGACAGAGCCGCTCCTACGAGCAGTACTTC. It codes for CASSPGQSRSYEQYF. The rearrangement links TRBV6-5 to TRBJ2-7, with D perhaps TRBD1 (6 bases). Germline CDR1 MNHEY, CDR2 SVGAGI. This CDR3 has 15 residues. V was cut by 6 bases and J by 0 bases, with 15 bases left in between.